These 2 T cell receptor beta chains came from one sample sequenced in a study of blood T cell repertoires in COVID-19. This table comes from immunoSEQ multiplex PCR, and its TCRdb copy is limited to in-frame clones, with some not included. The sample includes about half a million clones, 80% to 90% of them seen just once. The source material was peripheral blood. These TCRs come from a human donor in a cohort sampled during active COVID-19.

The J gene is TRBJ2-7, the V gene TRBV7-2, with 11 bases matching TRBD2. Germline V gene sequence: CDR1 SGHTA, CDR2 FQGNSA. The CDR3 is made up of 15 amino acids. After removal of 6 bases from V and 4 bases from J, the junction contained 8 bases not matched to a gene. The CDR3 coding sequence is TGTGCCAGCAGGTTACTAGCGGGAGACCAGTACGAGCAGTACTTC. Translation: CASRLLAGDQYEQYF.

This chain uses TRBV5-1 with TRBJ1-6; D is perhaps TRBD1 (6 bases). The germline V gene encodes CDR1 SGHRS and CDR2 YFSETQ. The V end lost 2 bases, the J end lost 9 bases, and 18 bases lay between the germline ends. The CDR3 is made up of 16 amino acids. The CDR3 here is CASSFVDTGLRSPLHF. CDR3 coding DNA: TGCGCCAGCAGCTTCGTCGACACAGGGCTGCGTTCACCCCTCCACTTT.